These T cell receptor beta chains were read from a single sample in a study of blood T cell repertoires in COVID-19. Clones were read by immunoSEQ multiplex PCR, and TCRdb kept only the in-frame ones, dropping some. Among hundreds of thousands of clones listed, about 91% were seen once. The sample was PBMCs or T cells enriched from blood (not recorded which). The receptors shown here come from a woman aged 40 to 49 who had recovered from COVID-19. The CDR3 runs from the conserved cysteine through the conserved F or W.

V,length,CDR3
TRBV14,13,CASSQGWATEAFF
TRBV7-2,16,CASSLDSGTNSYEQYF
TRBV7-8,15,CASSLDRDSFYGYTF
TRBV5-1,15,CASSVTDSPSFGYTF
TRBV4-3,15,CASSHHRGLGEKLFF
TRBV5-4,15,CASSSYAGRYNEQFF
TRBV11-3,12,CASSSMNTEAFF
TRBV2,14,CASTGTGGEEKLFF
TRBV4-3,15,CASSQDRGIGSPLHF
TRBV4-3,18,CASSLAGLADSSYNEQFF
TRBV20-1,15,CSASGVRGRNTEAFF
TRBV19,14,CASSMGQNTGELFF
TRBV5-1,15,CASSLARVGDTEAFF
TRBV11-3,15,CASSLRTGGKDGYTF
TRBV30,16,CACWGQASSYNSPLHF
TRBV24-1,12,CATSDSPEGQFF
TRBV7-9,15,CASRVSSQGSETQYF
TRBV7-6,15,CASSFGTGVTYEQYF
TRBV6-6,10,CASSRETQYF
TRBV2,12,CASSDRRREQYF
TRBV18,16,CASSPTSGQGAGELFF
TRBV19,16,CASSAGWLGSNQPQHF
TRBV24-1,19,CATSDSPGGMGEETDTQYF
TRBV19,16,CASSRTTGGYDNEQYF
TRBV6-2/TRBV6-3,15,CASSYNERGMDEQFF
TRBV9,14,CASSVGGSTDTQYF
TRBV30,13,CALDSSGANVLTF
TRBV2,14,CASSVVSDTGELFF
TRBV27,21,CASSLQGGRGLAGGFLYEQYF
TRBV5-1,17,CASSPRGTGNHGNEQFF
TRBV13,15,CASSPTTGGGDEQFF
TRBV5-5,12,CASSETAGELFF
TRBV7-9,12,CASSSVGPEVFF
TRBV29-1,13,CSVLDSENYEQYF
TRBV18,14,CASSPEGADYGYTF
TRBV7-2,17,CASSRRGDQATNEKLFF
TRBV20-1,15,CSASLQDRGMEGYTF